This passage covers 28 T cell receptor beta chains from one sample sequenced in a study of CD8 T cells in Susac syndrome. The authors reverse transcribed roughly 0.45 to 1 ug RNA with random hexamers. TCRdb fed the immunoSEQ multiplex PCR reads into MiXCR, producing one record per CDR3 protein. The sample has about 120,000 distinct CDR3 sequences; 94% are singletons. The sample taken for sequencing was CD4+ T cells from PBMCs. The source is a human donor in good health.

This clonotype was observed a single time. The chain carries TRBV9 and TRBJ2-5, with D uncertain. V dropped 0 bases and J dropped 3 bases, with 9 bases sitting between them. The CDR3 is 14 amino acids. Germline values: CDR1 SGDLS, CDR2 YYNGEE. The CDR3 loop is CASSVGSVEETQYF. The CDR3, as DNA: TGTGCCAGCAGCGTAGGATCGGTAGAAGAGACCCAGTACTTC.

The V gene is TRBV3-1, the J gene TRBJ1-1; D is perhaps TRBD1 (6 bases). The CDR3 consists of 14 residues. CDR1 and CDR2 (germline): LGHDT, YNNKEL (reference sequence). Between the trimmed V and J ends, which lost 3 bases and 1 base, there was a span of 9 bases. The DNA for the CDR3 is TGTGCCAGCAGCCACGTACAGGGGAACACTGAAGCTTTCTTT. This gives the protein CASSHVQGNTEAFF.

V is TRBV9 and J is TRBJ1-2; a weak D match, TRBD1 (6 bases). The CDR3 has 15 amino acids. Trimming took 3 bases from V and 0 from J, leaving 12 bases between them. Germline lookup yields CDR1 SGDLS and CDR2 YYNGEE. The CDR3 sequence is CASSEGGRTNYGYTF. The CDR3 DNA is TGTGCCAGCAGCGAGGGGGGCAGAACTAACTATGGCTACACCTTC. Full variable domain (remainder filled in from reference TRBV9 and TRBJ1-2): DSGVTQTPKHLITATGQRVTLRCSPRSGDLSVYWYQQSLDQGLQFLIQYYNGEERAKGNILERFSAQQFPDLHSELNLSSLELGDSALYFCASSEGGRTNYGYTFGSGTRLTVV.

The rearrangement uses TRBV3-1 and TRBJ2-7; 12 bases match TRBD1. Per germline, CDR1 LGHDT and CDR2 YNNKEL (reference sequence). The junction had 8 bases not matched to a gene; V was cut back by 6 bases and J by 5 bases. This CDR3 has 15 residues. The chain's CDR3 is CASSSGTGGLDEQYF. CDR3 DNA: TGTGCCAGCAGTTCCGGGACAGGGGGCCTGGACGAGCAGTACTTC.

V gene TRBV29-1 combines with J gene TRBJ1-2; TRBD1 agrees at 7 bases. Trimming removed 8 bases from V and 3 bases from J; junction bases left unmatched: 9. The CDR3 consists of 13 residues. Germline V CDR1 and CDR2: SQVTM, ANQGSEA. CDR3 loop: CSIGTGTDYGYTF. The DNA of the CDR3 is TGCAGCATAGGTACCGGGACAGACTATGGCTACACCTTC.

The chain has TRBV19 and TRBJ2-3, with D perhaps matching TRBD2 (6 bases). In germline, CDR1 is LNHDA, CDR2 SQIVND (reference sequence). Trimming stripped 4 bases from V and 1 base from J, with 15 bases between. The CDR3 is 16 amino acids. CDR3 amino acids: CASSTTRDSGTDTQYF. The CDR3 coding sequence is TGTGCCAGTAGTACGACACGGGACTCTGGCACAGATACGCAGTATTTT.

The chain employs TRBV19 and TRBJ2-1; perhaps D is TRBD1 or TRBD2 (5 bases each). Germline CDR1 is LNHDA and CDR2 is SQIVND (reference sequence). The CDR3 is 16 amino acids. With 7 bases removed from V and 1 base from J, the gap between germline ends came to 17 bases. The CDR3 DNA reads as TGTGCCAGTAACCCCCTCGGGGCAGGTTCCTACAATGAGCAGTTCTTC. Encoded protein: CASNPLGAGSYNEQFF.

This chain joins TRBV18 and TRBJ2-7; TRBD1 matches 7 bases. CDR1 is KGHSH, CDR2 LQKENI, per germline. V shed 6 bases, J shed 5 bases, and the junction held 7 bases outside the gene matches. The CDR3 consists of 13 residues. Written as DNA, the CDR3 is TGTGCCAGCTCCCCGGGACAGAGCAACGAGCAGTACTTC. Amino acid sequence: CASSPGQSNEQYF.

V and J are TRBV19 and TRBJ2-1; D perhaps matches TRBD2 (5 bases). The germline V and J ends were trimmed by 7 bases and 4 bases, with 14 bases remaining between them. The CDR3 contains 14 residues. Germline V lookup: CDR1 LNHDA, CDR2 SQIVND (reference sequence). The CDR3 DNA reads TGTGCCAGTACCTCGGACTCGATTTACAATGAGCAGTTCTTC. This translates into CASTSDSIYNEQFF.

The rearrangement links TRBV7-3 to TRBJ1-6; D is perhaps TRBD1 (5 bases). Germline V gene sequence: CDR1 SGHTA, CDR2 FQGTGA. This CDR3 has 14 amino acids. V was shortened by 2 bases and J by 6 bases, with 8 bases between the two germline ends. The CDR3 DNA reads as TGTGCCAGCAGCTTAGGGACTTCTAATTCACCCCTCCACTTT. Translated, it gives CASSLGTSNSPLHF.

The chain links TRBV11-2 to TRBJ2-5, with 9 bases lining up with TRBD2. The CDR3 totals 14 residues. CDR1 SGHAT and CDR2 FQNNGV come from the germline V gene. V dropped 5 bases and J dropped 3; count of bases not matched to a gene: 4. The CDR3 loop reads CASSARLAEETQYF. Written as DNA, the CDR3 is TGTGCCAGCAGCGCCCGACTAGCGGAAGAGACCCAGTACTTC.

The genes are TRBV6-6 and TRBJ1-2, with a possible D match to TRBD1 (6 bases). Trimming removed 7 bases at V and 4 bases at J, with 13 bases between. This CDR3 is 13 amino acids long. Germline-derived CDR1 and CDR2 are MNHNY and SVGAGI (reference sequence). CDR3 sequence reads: CASIRGLVYGYTF. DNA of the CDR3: TGTGCCAGCATCCGGGGGCTTGTCTATGGCTACACCTTC.

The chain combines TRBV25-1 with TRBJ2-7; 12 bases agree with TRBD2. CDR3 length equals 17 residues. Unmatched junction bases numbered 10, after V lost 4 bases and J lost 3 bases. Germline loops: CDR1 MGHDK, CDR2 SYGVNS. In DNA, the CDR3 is TGTGCCAGCAGTGGACAGGGACTAGCGGGCAATCTCTACGAGCAGTACTTC. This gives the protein CASSGQGLAGNLYEQYF.

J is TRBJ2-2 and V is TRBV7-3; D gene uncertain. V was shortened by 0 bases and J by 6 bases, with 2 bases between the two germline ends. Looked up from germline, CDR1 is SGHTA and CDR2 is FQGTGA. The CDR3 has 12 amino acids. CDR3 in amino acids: CASSLTPGELFF. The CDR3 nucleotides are TGTGCCAGCAGCTTAACCCCCGGGGAGCTGTTTTTT.

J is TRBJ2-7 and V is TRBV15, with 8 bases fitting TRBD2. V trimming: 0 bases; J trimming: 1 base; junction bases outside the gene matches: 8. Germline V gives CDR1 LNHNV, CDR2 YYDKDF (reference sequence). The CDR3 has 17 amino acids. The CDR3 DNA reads TGTGCCACCAGCAGAGATCTTTTGGCTAGCGGGTCCTACGAGCAGTACTTC. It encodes CATSRDLLASGSYEQYF.

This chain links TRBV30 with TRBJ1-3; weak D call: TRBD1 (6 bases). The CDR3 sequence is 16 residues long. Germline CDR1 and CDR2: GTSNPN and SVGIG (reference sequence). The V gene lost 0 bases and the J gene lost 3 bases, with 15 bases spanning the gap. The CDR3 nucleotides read TGTGCCTGGAGTGTTAAGGACAGACCTTTTGGAAACACCATATATTTT. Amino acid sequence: CAWSVKDRPFGNTIYF. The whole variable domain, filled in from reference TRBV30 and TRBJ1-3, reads SQTIHQWPATLVQPVGSPLSLECTVEGTSNPNLYWYRQAAGRGLQLLFYSVGIGQISSEVPQNLSASRPQDRQFILSSKKLLLSDSGFYLCAWSVKDRPFGNTIYFGEGSWLTVV.

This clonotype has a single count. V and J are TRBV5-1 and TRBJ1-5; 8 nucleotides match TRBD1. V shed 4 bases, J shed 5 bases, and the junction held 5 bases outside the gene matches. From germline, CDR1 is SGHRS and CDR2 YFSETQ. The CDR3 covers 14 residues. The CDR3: CASSHTGGDQPQHF. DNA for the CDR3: TGCGCCAGCAGCCATACAGGGGGGGATCAGCCCCAGCATTTT.

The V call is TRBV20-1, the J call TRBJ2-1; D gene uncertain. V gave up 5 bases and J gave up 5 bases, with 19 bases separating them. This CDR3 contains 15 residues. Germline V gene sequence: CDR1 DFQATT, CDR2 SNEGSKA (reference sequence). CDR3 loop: CSAPSSGWVDNEQFF. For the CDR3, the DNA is TGCAGTGCTCCTTCGTCTGGGTGGGTCGACAATGAGCAGTTCTTC.

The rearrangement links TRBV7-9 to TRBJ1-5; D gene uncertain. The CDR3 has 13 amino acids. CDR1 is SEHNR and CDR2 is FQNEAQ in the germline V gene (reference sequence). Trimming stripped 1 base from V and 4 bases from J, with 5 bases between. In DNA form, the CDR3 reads TGTGCCAGCAGCTTAGATGGTAATCAGCCCCAGCATTTT. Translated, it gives CASSLDGNQPQHF.

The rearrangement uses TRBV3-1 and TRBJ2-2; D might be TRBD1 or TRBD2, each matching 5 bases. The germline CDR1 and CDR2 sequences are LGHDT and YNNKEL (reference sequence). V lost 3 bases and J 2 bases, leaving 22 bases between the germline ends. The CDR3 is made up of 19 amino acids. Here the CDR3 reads CASSHGAGTTKINTGELFF. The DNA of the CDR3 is TGTGCCAGCAGCCATGGCGCCGGGACCACCAAAATTAACACCGGGGAGCTGTTTTTT. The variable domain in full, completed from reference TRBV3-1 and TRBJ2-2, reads DTAVSQTPKYLVTQMGNDKSIKCEQNLGHDTMYWYKQDSKKFLKIMFSYNNKELIINETVPNRFSPKSPDKAHLNLHINSLELGDSAVYFCASSHGAGTTKINTGELFFGEGSRLTVL.

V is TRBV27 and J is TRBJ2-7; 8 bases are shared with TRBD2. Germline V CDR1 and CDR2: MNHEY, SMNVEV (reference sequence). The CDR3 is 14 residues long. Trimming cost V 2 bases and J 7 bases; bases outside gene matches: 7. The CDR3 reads CASSLTGGRREQYF. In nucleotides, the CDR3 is TGTGCCAGCAGTTTAACGGGAGGGAGGAGGGAGCAGTACTTC.

The CDR3 reads CASSLAGAGGSYEQYF. In DNA form, the CDR3 reads TGTGCCAGCAGCTTGGCCGGGGCGGGAGGTTCCTACGAGCAGTACTTC. The chain employs TRBV5-4 and TRBJ2-7; 8 nucleotides align to TRBD2. CDR1 SGHNT and CDR2 YYREEE come from the germline V gene (reference sequence). This CDR3 is 16 amino acids long. After removal of 0 bases from V and 1 base from J, the junction contained 6 bases not matched to a gene.

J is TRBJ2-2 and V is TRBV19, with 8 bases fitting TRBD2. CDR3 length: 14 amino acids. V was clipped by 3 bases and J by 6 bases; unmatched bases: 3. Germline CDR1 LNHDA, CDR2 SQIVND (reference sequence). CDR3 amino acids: CASSMTSVAGELFF. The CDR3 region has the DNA TGTGCCAGTAGTATGACTAGCGTTGCCGGGGAGCTGTTTTTT.

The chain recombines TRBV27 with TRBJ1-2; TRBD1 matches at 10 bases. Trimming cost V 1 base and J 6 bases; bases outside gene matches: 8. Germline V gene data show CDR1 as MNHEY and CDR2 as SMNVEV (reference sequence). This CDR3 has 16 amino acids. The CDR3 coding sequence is TGTGCCAGCAGTTTATTAGGGGGGGACAGGGGAAATGGCTACACCTTC. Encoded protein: CASSLLGGDRGNGYTF.

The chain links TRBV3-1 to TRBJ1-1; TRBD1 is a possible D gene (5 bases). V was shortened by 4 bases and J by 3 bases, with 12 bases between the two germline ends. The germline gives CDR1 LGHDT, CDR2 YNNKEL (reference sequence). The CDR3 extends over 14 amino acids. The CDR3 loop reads CASSPHGTYTEAFF. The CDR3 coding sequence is TGTGCCAGCAGCCCTCACGGGACCTACACTGAAGCTTTCTTT.

The CDR3 nucleotides are TGTGCCAGCAGCTCCCCCAGCGGGAAGAAAATACGCTACGAGCAGTACTTC. Its translation: CASSSPSGKKIRYEQYF. The rearrangement joins TRBV7-2 to TRBJ2-7; 7 nucleotides match TRBD2. The germline CDR1 and CDR2 sequences are SGHTA and FQGNSA. Trimming took 4 bases from V and 3 from J; bases not matched to a gene: 15. The CDR3 loop spans 17 amino acids.

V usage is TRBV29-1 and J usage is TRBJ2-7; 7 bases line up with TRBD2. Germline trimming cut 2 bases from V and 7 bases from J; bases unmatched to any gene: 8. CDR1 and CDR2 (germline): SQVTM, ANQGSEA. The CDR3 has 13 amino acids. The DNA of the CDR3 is TGCAGCGTTGAACGAGCGGGGCTCTCGGAGCAGTACTTC. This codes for CSVERAGLSEQYF.

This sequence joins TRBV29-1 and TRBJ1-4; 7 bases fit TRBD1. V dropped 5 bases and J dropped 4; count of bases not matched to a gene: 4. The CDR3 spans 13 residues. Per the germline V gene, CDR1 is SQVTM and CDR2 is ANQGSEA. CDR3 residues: CSVKGQLNEKLFF. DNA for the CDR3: TGCAGCGTTAAGGGACAGCTTAATGAAAAACTGTTTTTT.